These T cell receptor beta chains were read from a single sample in a study of identical twins. TCRdb reprocessed the 5' RACE reads with MiXCR, giving one entry per CDR3 protein. Of about 340,000 distinct CDR3 sequences in the sample, approximately 8.7% are singletons; the top ten hold roughly 8.7%. Input material: naive T cells sorted from blood. The receptors originated from a woman aged 50 to 60 in good health. The CDR3 runs from the conserved cysteine through the conserved F or W. Each record gives: J gene, D gene, clone size, V gene, CDR3 DNA, CDR3 protein. A D gene is named only where the DNA matches it firmly. Where a row states a size, it is once, few, many or the class of an expanded clone; other rows omit it.

TRBJ1-1,NA,NA,TRBV2,TGTGCCAGCAGTGTCCCCGGCCGGGCTATGATGAACACTGAAGCTTTCTTT,CASSVPGRAMMNTEAFF
TRBJ2-5,NA,NA,TRBV20-1,TGCAGTGCTAGAGAGGGAGAGACCCAGTACTTC,CSAREGETQYF
TRBJ2-1,TRBD2,few,TRBV12-3/TRBV12-4,TGTGCCAGCAGTTTCCTTACTAGCGGGCTCAACAATGAGCAGTTCTTC,CASSFLTSGLNNEQFF
TRBJ2-7,NA,NA,TRBV20-1,TGCAGTGCTAGAGATGCATGGGCGGGTGATGCCTACGAGCAGTACTTC,CSARDAWAGDAYEQYF
TRBJ2-4,TRBD1,few,TRBV11-3,TGTGCCAGCAGCGAACGACAGGGGTCCAAAAACATTCAGTACTTC,CASSERQGSKNIQYF
TRBJ1-2,NA,few,TRBV4-1,TGCGCCAGCAGCCACCCCAGGGTTGGCTACACCTTC,CASSHPRVGYTF
TRBJ2-7,NA,few,TRBV10-3,TGTGCCATCAGTGACCCACCCTACGAGCAGTACTTC,CAISDPPYEQYF
TRBJ2-1,NA,many,TRBV29-1,TGCAGCGTTGGGGAGCGGGAGCAGTTCTTC,CSVGEREQFF
TRBJ2-2,NA,many,TRBV29-1,TGCAGCGTTGACGGTAACACCGGGGAGCTGTTTTTT,CSVDGNTGELFF
TRBJ2-1,TRBD2,few,TRBV12-3/TRBV12-4,TGTGCCAGCAGCTTCGGACTAGCGGGCGGATACTTC,CASSFGLAGGYF
TRBJ1-2,NA,few,TRBV25-1,TGTGCCAGCAGTGATGCCGGCCCTTTCCCTGGCTACACCTTC,CASSDAGPFPGYTF
TRBJ2-1,NA,many,TRBV28,TGTGCCAGCGGGCAGGGGGGGGGGAATGAGCAGTTCTTC,CASGQGGGNEQFF
TRBJ2-1,NA,many,TRBV25-1,TGTGCCACTGCCTCCTACAATGAGCAGTTCTTC,CATASYNEQFF
TRBJ2-3,NA,few,TRBV7-9,TGTGCCAGCAGCCAATACTCCAGCACAGATACGCAGTATTTT,CASSQYSSTDTQYF
TRBJ2-1,NA,NA,TRBV19,TGTGCCAGTAGTATGGGTCGGCCTTACAATGAGCAGTTCTTC,CASSMGRPYNEQFF
TRBJ2-5,NA,NA,TRBV7-2,TGTGCCAGCAGCTTAGGTCTGGAGGCACTAGAGACCCAGTACTTC,CASSLGLEALETQYF
TRBJ2-5,TRBD2,few,TRBV5-1,TGCGCCAGCAGCTTGGTAGCGGGAGACCAAGAGACCCAGTACTTC,CASSLVAGDQETQYF
TRBJ2-1,NA,few,TRBV20-1,TGCAGTGCTTCCAGGGAAGTATTAGGGGAGCAGTTCTTC,CSASREVLGEQFF
TRBJ2-3,NA,many,TRBV5-1,TGCGCCAGCAGCTTGGGGGCTCGTCAGGGTGTTTCAGATACGCAGTATTTT,CASSLGARQGVSDTQYF
TRBJ2-3,TRBD2,NA,TRBV20-1,TGCAGTGCTAGAGACCCCGGGACTAGCGGGAACACAGATACGCAGTATTTT,CSARDPGTSGNTDTQYF
TRBJ2-2,NA,many,TRBV5-1,TGCGCCAGCAGCTACCTACCGCGCCAGGGACCCGGGGAGCTGTTTTTT,CASSYLPRQGPGELFF
TRBJ1-5,NA,few,TRBV24-1,TGTGCCACCAGTGATTCAGGGATCGGTAGCAATCAGCCCCAGCATTTT,CATSDSGIGSNQPQHF
TRBJ2-3,TRBD2,NA,TRBV5-1,TGCGCCAGCAGCTTGCCAGCGGGAGCAGATACGCAGTATTTT,CASSLPAGADTQYF
TRBJ1-2,TRBD1,few,TRBV12-3/TRBV12-4,TGTGCCAGCAGTTACAGGGGGGACTATGGCTACACCTTC,CASSYRGDYGYTF
TRBJ2-2,NA,many,TRBV6-2/TRBV6-3,TGTGCCAGCAGGGCTCTGGGTACCGGGGAGCTGTTTTTT,CASRALGTGELFF
TRBJ2-2,NA,many,TRBV5-1,TGCGCCAGCAGCTTTGTTGCCGGGGAGCTGTTTTTT,CASSFVAGELFF
TRBJ2-1,TRBD2,many,TRBV5-1,TGCGCCAGCAGCACCGGGACTAGCGGGAGGATATGGGATGAGCAGTTCTTC,CASSTGTSGRIWDEQFF
TRBJ2-5,NA,NA,TRBV10-2,TGCGCCAGCAGTGATATCTCCGAAGAGACCCAGTACTTC,CASSDISEETQYF
TRBJ2-3,NA,few,TRBV5-1,TGCGCCAGCAGCTTGGCCATCGGTAGCACAGATACGCAGTATTTT,CASSLAIGSTDTQYF
TRBJ2-7,NA,many,TRBV4-1,TGCGCCAGCAGCCCCGGAGGGGTTTTCGACGAGCAGTACTTC,CASSPGGVFDEQYF
TRBJ2-3,TRBD2,NA,TRBV7-8,TGTGCCAGCAGCTTAGAGGGACGACTAGCGGGCTTCACAGATACGCAGTATTTT,CASSLEGRLAGFTDTQYF
TRBJ2-3,NA,few,TRBV11-2,TGTGCCAGCAGCCCTAGTGGTACAGATACGCAGTATTTT,CASSPSGTDTQYF
TRBJ1-3,NA,few,TRBV4-1,TGCGCCAGCAGCCAAGGATCGCAAGGACAGTTTGGAAACACCATATATTTT,CASSQGSQGQFGNTIYF
TRBJ2-3,TRBD2,few,TRBV20-1,TGCAGTGCTCTCCTCTGGCGGGAGGGCCATCGAGCTAGCACAGATACGCAGTATTTT,CSALLWREGHRASTDTQYF
TRBJ1-1,NA,NA,TRBV12-3/TRBV12-4,TGTGCCAGCAGTTTCCGACCGGGCGGTGGGGGTTTCTTT,CASSFRPGGGGFF
TRBJ2-7,TRBD2,few,TRBV11-2,TGTGCCAGCAGCTGGGCTAGCGGAGGGTACGAGCAGTACTTC,CASSWASGGYEQYF
TRBJ1-6,TRBD1,few,TRBV5-1,TGCGCCAGCAGCTTGGCCCCGACAGGGGGCTATAATTCACCCCTCCACTTT,CASSLAPTGGYNSPLHF
TRBJ2-4,NA,few,TRBV6-2/TRBV6-3,TGTGCCAGCAGTTCCTACCTCCGGGACATTCAGTACTTC,CASSSYLRDIQYF
TRBJ2-5,NA,few,TRBV4-1,TGCGCCAGCAGCCAAGACCGACTGAGGGAGACCCAGTACTTC,CASSQDRLRETQYF
TRBJ2-1,TRBD2,NA,TRBV25-1,TGTGCCAGCAGTGAGCGGACTAGCGGGAGGGCCCAGGAGCAGTTCTTC,CASSERTSGRAQEQFF
TRBJ2-1,TRBD1,many,TRBV7-2,TGTGCCAGCAGCTATCCACCGGGACAGGTCAATGAGCAGTTCTTC,CASSYPPGQVNEQFF
TRBJ2-7,NA,few,TRBV6-2/TRBV6-3,TGTGCCAGCTCGCAGGTTTCCTACGAGCAGTACTTC,CASSQVSYEQYF
TRBJ2-1,NA,few,TRBV21-1,TGTGCCAGCACCCGGATCGGACGGGGTGAGCAGTTCTTC,CASTRIGRGEQFF
TRBJ1-5,TRBD1,NA,TRBV20-1,TGCAGTGCTAGAGATCGGGACAGTTGGGAGAATAGCAATCAGCCCCAGCATTTT,CSARDRDSWENSNQPQHF
TRBJ2-1,TRBD2,many,TRBV29-1,TGCAGCGTTGAACTAGCGGACCCATCTAACTACAATGAGCAGTTCTTC,CSVELADPSNYNEQFF
TRBJ2-1,TRBD2,NA,TRBV7-9,TGTGCCAGCAGTTCGCCGACGGGCGCGGGAGGGCCTGGCAATGAGCAGTTCTTC,CASSSPTGAGGPGNEQFF
TRBJ1-5,TRBD1,few,TRBV19,TGTGCCAGTAGTTTCTACAGGGGATATAGCAATCAGCCCCAGCATTTT,CASSFYRGYSNQPQHF
TRBJ2-7,NA,few,TRBV11-2,TGTGCCAGCAGCCCCGGGCGACCTGGGAACAGAAACGAGCAGTACTTC,CASSPGRPGNRNEQYF
TRBJ2-1,TRBD2,many,TRBV2,TGTGCCAGTACTAGCGGTAGCAATGAGCAGTTCTTC,CASTSGSNEQFF
TRBJ2-1,TRBD2,few,TRBV7-3,TGTGCCAGCAGCATTACCGGGACTAGTCCCGGGTACAATGAGCAGTTCTTC,CASSITGTSPGYNEQFF
TRBJ1-2,NA,many,TRBV5-1,TGCGCCAGCAGCATGGGGAATTCCGGGGCTCAGGACGACTATGGCTACACCTTC,CASSMGNSGAQDDYGYTF
TRBJ1-1,NA,NA,TRBV10-3,TGTGCCATCAGTGAAGCCGAAGCTAGTGAAGCTTTCTTT,CAISEAEASEAFF
TRBJ2-5,NA,few,TRBV20-1,TGCAGTGCTAGGGACGCCGTTTCAGCGGGGAGGGGGAAGACCCAGTACTTC,CSARDAVSAGRGKTQYF
TRBJ2-2,NA,NA,TRBV10-3,TGTGCCATCAGTGAGAGAGTGAGACCCACCGGGGAGCTGTTTTTT,CAISERVRPTGELFF
TRBJ2-1,TRBD2,many,TRBV5-1,TGCGCCAGCAGCTTGGTGTCTAGCGGTTCCTACAATGAGCAGTTCTTC,CASSLVSSGSYNEQFF
TRBJ1-1,NA,few,TRBV29-1,TGCAGCGTTGTCGGGGTAAGGGGGAACACTGAAGCTTTCTTT,CSVVGVRGNTEAFF
TRBJ2-1,NA,NA,TRBV11-3,TGTGCCAGCAGCTCTTATGTGGGTTCGCCGGGATGGTACAATGAGCAGTTCTTC,CASSSYVGSPGWYNEQFF
TRBJ2-1,NA,NA,TRBV20-1,TGCAGTGCTCCCTTGACTAGGAGGTTCGGCAATGAGCAGTTCTTC,CSAPLTRRFGNEQFF
TRBJ2-7,NA,NA,TRBV14,TGTGCCAGCAGCACCGGACTTTTCTACGAGCAGTACTTC,CASSTGLFYEQYF
TRBJ2-3,TRBD1,few,TRBV19,TGTGCCACATCGGGACAGGGCCCAGATACGCAGTATTTT,CATSGQGPDTQYF